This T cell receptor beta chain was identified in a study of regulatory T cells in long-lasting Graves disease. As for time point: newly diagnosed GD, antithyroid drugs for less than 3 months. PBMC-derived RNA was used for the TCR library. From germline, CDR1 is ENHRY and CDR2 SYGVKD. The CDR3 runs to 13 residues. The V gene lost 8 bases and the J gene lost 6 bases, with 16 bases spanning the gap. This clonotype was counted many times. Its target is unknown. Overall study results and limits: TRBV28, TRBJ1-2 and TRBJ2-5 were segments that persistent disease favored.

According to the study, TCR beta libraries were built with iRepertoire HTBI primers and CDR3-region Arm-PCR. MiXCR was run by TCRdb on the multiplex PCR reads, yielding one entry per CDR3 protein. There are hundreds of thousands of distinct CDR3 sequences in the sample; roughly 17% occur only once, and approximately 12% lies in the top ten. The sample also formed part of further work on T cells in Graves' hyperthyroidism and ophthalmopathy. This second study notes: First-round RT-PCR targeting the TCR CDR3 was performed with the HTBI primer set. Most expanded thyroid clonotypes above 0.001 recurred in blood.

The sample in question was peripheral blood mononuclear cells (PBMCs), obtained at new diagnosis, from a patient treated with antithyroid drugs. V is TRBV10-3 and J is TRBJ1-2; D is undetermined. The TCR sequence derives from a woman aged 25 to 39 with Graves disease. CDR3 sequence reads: CAISRHERDGYTF. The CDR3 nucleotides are TGTGCCATCTCGAGACATGAGAGAGATGGCTACACCTTC.